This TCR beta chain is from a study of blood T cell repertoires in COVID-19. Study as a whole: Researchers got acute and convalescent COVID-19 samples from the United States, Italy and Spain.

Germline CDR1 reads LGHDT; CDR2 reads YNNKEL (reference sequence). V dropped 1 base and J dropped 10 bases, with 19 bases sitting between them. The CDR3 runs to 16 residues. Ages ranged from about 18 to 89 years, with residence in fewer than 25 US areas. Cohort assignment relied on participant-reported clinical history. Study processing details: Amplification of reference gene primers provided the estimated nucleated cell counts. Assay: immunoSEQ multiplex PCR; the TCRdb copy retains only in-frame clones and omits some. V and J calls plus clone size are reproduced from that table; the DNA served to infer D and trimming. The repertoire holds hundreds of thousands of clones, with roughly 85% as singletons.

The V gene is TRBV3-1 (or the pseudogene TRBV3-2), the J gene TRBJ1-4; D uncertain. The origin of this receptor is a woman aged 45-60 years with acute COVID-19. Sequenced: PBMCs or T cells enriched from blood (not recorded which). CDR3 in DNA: TGTGCCAGCAGCCAAGCCGGCCGGGGAATAATCGGAAAACTGTTTTTT. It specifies CASSQAGRGIIGKLFF.